This TCR beta chain came from a study of Graves' ophthalmopathy and Graves' hyperthyroidism. Study results and caveats: Blood samples also showed most expanded thyroid clonotypes exceeding 0.001 frequency. The model forecast ophthalmopathy progression, reaching roughly 71% sensitivity and less than 75% specificity.

PBMCs stemmed from 7.5 to 10 ml of fresh peripheral blood. Scientists amplified the TCR beta CDR3 regions from RNA transcripts. Second-round multiplex PCR came after first-round RT-PCR with HTBI primers. TCRdb reprocessed the multiplex PCR reads with MiXCR, giving one entry per CDR3 protein. In the table there are 600,000 to 700,000 distinct CDR3 sequences, roughly two fifths of which are singletons. Germline-derived CDR1 and CDR2 are MNHEY and SVGAGI. This CDR3 region has 13 residues. Trimming cost V 2 bases and J 2 bases, with 6 bases left between them. As for this clonotype: Its antigen is undetermined.

The sample taken for sequencing was peripheral blood. The chain has TRBV6-5 and TRBJ2-5, with a weak D call TRBD1 (6 bases). The receptor was isolated from an adult man with Graves' ophthalmopathy. The CDR3 loop is CASSYDRQETQYF. Written as DNA, the CDR3 is TGTGCCAGCAGTTACGACAGGCAAGAGACCCAGTACTTC.